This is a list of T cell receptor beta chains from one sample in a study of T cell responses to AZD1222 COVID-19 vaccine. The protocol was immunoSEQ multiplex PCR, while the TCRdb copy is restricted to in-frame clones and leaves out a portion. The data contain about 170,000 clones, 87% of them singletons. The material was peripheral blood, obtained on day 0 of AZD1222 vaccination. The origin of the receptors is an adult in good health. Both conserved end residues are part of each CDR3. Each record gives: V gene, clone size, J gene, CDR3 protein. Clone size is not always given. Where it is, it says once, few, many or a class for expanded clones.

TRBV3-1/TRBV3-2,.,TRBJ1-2,CASSLSWGNFGYTF
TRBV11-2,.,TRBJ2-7,CASSLEARGDEQYF
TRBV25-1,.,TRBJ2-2,CASSEFAIAGTNTGELFF
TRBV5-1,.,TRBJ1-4,CASSVGAGQGGEKLFF
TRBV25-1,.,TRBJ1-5,CDRGESQPQHF
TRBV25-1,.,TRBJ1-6,CASSLYPPLHF
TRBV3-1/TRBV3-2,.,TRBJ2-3,CASSPLTGAHTDTQYF
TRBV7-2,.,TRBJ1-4,CASSLTRWTGQNEKLFF
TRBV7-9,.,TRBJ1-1,CASSSRTGEAFF
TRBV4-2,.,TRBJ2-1,CASSQELAMVNEQFF
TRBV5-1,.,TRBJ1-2,CASSPGPPLGNYGYTF
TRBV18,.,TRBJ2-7,CASSPDLRQGPIYEQYF
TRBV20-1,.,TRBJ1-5,CSASWTGWMGNQPQHF
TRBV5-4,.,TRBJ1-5,CASSLVGAGQPQHF
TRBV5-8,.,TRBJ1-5,CASSLGDRFNQPQHF
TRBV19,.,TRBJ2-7,CASNPTGTASYEQYF
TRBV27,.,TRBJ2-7,CASSPGTVGYEQYF
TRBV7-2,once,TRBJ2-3,CASRRLAGAGPDTQYF
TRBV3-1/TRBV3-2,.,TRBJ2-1,CASSQLGFWQFF
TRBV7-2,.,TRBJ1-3,CASSLEVGGATNTIYF
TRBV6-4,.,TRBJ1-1,CASSGTGRTEAFF
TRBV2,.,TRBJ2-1,CASGRTSSDEQFF
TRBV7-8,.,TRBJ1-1,CASSLSQGGPNTEAFF
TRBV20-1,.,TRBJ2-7,CSAMRERQYF
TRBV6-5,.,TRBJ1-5,CASSPQGGNQPQHF
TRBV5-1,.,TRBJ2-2,CASRFRGPNTGELFF
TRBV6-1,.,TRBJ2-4,CASSGGLAGGENIQYF
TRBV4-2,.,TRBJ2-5,CASSRLAVQETQYF
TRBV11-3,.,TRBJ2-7,CASSNRQGGSYEQYF
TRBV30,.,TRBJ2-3,CAWGPGTLVAQYF
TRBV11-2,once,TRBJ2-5,CASSRGRGQGQTQYF
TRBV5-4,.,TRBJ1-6,CASSFGGTSPLHF
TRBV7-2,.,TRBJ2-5,CASSLAGRRETQYF
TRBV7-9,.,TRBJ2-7,CASSLGPGQGEGEQYF
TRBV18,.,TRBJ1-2,CASSPPMGLGGYTF
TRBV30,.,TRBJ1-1,CAWSVRPGANTEAFF
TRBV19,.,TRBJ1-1,CASSNGQGWSVAFF
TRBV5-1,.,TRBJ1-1,CASSSLPNGQIPNTEAFF
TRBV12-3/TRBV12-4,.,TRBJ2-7,CASSLTRSEQYF
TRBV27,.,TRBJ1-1,CASISFSNTEAFF
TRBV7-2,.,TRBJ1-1,CASSPQGVNTEAFF
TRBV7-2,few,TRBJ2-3,CASSYTGATTDTQYF
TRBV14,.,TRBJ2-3,CASSQGRISGASTDTQYF
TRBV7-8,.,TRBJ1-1,CASSSYSGNPPIAFF
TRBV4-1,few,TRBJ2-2,CASSQTQGAGGELFF
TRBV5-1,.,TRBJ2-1,CASSLVAGSSYNEQFF
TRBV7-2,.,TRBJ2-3,CASSLSAGSTDTQYF
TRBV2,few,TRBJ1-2,CASNLQGTSGGYTF
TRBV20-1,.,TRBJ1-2,CSARANYGYTF
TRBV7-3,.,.,CASSSGSSYEQYF
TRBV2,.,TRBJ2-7,CASSQPGQGPYF
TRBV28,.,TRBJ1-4,CASTTDRGEKLFF
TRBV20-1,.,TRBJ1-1,CSAAPSTEAFF
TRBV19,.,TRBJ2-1,CASSIGGDEQFF
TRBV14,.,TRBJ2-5,CASSQEGAGQQETQYF
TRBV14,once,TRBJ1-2,CASSRRTDYGYTF
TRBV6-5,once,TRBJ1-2,CASRKQNYGYTF